This TCR beta chain appears in the sequencing data of a study of blood T cell repertoires in COVID-19. Assay used: immunoSEQ multiplex PCR; TCRdb lists only in-frame clones, some missing. This table has a few hundred thousand clones, roughly 90% appearing once. Germline V CDR1 and CDR2: LNHDA, SQIVND (reference sequence). V was clipped by 7 bases and J by 7 bases, with 17 bases between them. The CDR3 is made up of 14 amino acids. The specimen was PBMCs or T cells enriched from blood (not recorded which). This clonotype was obtained from a woman under 40 who had recovered from COVID-19. The rearrangement joins TRBV19 to TRBJ1-5, with a tentative D call TRBD1 (5 bases). The CDR3 sequence: CASIGASVQQPQHF. The CDR3 region has the DNA TGTGCCAGTATTGGGGCCTCGGTACAACAGCCCCAGCATTTT.